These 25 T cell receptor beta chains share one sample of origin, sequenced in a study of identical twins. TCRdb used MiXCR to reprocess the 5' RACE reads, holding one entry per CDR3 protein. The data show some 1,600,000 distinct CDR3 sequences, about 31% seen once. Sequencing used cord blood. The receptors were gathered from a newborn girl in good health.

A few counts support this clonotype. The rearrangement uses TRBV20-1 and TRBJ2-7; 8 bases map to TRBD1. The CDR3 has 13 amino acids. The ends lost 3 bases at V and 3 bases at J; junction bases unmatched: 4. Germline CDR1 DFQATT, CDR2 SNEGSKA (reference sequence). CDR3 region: CSARRTGIYEQYF. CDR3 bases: TGCAGTGCTAGGAGGACAGGGATCTACGAGCAGTACTTC.

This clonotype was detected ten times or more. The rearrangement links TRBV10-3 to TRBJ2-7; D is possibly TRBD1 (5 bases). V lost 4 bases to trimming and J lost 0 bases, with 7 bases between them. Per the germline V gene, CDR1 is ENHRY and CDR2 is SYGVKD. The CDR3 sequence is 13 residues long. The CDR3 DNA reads TGTGCCATCAGTGGCGACAGCTCCTACGAGCAGTACTTC. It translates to CAISGDSSYEQYF.

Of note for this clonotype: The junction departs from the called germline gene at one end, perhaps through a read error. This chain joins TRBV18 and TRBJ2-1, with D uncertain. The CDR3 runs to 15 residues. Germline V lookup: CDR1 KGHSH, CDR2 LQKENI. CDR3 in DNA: TGTGCCAGCTCACTTCTCGAGGTCTCCCACAATGAGCAGTTCTTC. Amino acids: CASSLLEVSHNEQFF. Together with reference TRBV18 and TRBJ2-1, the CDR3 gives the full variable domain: NAGVMQNPRHLVRRRGQEARLRCSPMKGHSHVYWYRQLPEEGLKFMVYLQKENIIDESGMPKERFSAEFPKEGPSILRIQQVVRGDSAAYFCASSLLEVSHNEQFFGPGTRLTVL.

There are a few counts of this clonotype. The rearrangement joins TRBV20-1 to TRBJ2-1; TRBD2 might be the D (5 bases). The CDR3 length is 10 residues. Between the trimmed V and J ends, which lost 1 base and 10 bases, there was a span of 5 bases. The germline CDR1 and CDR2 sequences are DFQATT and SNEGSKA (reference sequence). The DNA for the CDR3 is TGCAGTGCTAGAGGACTAGAGCAGTTCTTC. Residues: CSARGLEQFF.

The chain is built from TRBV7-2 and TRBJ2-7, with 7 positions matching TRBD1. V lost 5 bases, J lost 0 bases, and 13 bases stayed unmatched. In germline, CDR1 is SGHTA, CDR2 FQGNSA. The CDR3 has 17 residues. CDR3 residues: CASSIGMSRGSSYEQYF. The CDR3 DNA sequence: TGTGCCAGCAGCATCGGGATGTCCAGGGGGTCCTCCTACGAGCAGTACTTC.

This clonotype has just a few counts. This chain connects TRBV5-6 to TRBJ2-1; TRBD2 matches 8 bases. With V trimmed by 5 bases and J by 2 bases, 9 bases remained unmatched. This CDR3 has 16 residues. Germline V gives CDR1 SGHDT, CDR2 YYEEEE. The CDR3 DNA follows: TGTGCCAGCAGAGTCGGACTAGCTAATACCTACAATGAGCAGTTCTTC. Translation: CASRVGLANTYNEQFF.

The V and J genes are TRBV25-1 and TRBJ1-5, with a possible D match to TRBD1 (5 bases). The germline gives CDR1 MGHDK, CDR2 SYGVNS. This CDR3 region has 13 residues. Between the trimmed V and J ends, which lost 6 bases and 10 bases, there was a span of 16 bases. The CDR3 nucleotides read TGTGCCAGCAGCCAGGCCTGGGACTCTCCCCAGCATTTT. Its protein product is CASSQAWDSPQHF.

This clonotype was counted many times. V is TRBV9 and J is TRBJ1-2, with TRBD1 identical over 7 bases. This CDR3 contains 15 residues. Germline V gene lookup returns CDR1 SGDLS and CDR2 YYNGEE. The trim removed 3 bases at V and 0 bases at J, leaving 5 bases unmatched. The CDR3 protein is CASSARQGPNYGYTF. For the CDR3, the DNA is TGTGCCAGCAGCGCCCGACAGGGCCCTAACTATGGCTACACCTTC.

The CDR3 is CSARDSGASYNSPLHF. Written as DNA, the CDR3 is TGCAGTGCTAGAGATTCGGGGGCCTCCTATAATTCACCCCTCCACTTT. J is TRBJ1-6 and V is TRBV20-1; TRBD1 is a possible D gene (6 bases). Deletions cut 0 bases from V and 0 bases from J, with 9 bases between. There are 16 residues in the CDR3. Germline V gene sequence: CDR1 DFQATT, CDR2 SNEGSKA (reference sequence).

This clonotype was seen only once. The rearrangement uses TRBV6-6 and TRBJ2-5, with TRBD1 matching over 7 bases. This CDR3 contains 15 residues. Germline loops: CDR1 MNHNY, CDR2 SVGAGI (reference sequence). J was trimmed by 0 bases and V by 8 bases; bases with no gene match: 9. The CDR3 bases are TGTGCCAGCTCTACAGGGGCCCCGTACCAAGAGACCCAGTACTTC. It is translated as CASSTGAPYQETQYF.

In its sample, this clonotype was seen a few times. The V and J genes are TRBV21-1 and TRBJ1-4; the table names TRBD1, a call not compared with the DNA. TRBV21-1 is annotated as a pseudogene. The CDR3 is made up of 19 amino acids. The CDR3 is CASNPEEGAQLPGNEKLFF. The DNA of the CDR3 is TGTGCCAGCAACCCCGAGGAGGGGGCTCAACTCCCAGGGAATGAAAAACTGTTTTTT.

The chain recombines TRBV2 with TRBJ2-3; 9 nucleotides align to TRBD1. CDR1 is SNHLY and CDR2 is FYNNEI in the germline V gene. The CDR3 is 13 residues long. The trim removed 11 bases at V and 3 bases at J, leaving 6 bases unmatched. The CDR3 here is CAGRQGVTDTQYF. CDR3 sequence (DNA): TGTGCCGGGAGACAGGGGGTAACAGATACGCAGTATTTT.

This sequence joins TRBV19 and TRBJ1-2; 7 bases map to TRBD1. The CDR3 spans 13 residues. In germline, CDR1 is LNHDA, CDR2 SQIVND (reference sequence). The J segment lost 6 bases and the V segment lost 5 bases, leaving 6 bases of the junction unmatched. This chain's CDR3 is CASSRQQGHGYTF. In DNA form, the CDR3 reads TGTGCCAGTAGTCGTCAACAGGGGCATGGCTACACCTTC.

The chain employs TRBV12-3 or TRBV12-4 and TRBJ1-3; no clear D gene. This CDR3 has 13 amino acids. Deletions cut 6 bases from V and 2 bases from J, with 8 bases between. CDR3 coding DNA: TGTGCCAGCAGGGTCCCAGCTGGAAACACCATATATTTT. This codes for CASRVPAGNTIYF.

The CDR3 loop reads CASSQVGGVNEQFF. CDR3 DNA: TGTGCCAGCAGCCAAGTGGGAGGGGTCAATGAGCAGTTCTTC. V is TRBV3-1 and J is TRBJ2-1; the match to TRBD2 covers 7 bases. Unmatched junction bases numbered 3, after V lost 1 base and J lost 6 bases. Germline V gives CDR1 LGHDT, CDR2 YNNKEL (reference sequence). The length of the CDR3 is 14 residues.

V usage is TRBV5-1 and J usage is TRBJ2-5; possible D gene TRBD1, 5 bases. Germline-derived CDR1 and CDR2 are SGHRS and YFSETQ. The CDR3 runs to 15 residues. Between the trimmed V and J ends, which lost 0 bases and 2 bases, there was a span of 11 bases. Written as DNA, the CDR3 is TGCGCCAGCAGCTTGGATACAGGACCTCAAGAGACCCAGTACTTC. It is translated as CASSLDTGPQETQYF.

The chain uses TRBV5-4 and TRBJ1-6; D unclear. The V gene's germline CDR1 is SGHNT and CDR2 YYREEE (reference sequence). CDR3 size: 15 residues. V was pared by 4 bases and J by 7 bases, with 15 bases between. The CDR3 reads CASSAGGWENSPLHF. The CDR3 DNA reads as TGTGCCAGCAGCGCGGGAGGGTGGGAAAATTCACCCCTCCACTTT.

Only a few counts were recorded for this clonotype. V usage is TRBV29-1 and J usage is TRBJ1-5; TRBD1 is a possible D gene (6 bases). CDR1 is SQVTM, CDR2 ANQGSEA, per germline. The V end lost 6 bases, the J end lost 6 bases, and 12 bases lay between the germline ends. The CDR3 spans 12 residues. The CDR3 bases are TGCAGCGTGATACAGGGAGGTCAGCCCCAGCATTTT. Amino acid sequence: CSVIQGGQPQHF.

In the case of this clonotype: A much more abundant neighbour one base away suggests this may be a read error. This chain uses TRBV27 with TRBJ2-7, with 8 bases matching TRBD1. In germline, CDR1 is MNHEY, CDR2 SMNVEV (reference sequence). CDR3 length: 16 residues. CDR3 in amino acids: CASSLYGQGATYKQYF. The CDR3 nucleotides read TGTGCCAGCAGTTTATATGGCCAGGGGGCAACCTACAAGCAGTACTTC.

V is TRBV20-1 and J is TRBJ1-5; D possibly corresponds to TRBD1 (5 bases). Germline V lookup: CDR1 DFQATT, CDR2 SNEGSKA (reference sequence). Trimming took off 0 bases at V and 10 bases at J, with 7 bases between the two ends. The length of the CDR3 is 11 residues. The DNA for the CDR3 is TGCAGTGCTAGAGAAGGGGAACCCCAGCATTTT. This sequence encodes CSAREGEPQHF.

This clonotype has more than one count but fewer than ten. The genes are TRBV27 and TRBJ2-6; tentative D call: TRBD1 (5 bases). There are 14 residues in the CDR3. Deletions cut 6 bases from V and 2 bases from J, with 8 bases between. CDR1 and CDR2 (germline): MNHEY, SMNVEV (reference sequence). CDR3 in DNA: TGTGCCAGCAGAAGGGGAACTGGGGCCAACGTCCTGACTTTC. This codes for CASRRGTGANVLTF.

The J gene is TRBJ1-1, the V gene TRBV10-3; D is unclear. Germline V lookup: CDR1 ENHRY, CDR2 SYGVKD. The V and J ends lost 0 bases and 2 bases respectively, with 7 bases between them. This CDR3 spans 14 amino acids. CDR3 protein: CAISESAVNTEAFF. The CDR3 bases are TGTGCCATCAGTGAGTCGGCGGTTAACACTGAAGCTTTCTTT.

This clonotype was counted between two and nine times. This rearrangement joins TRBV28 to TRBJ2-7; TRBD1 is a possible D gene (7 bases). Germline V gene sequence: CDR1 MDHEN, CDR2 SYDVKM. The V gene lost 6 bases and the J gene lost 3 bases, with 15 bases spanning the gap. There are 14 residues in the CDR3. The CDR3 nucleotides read TGTGCCAGCAGACAGACAGGGACTTACTACGAGCAGTACTTC. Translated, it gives CASRQTGTYYEQYF.

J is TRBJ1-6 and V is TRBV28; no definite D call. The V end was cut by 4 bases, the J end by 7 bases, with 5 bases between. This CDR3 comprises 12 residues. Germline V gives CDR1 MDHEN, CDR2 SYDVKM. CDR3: CASSYENSPLHF. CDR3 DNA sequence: TGTGCCAGCAGTTATGAGAATTCACCCCTCCACTTT.

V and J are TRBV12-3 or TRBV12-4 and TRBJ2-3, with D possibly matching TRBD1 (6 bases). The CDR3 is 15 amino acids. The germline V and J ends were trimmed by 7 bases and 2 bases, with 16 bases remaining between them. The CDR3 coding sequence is TGTGCCAGCAAACAGGGTTACCTCTTCACAGATACGCAGTATTTT. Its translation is CASKQGYLFTDTQYF.